The clone carrying this T cell receptor (beta chain) was observed once. The protocol was immunoSEQ multiplex PCR, while the TCRdb copy is restricted to in-frame clones and leaves out a portion. The sample contains under 300,000 clones, approximately 83% of which appear only once. This specimen comes from a study of blood T cell repertoires in COVID-19. Study context: Sites across the United States, Italy and Spain contributed samples from acute and convalescent COVID-19.

V lost 5 bases to trimming and J lost 0 bases; unmatched junction nucleotides: 5. Per germline, CDR1 MDHEN and CDR2 SYDVKM. The length of the CDR3 is 15 residues. Sequences were obtained from peripheral blood. This TCR came from a woman aged 45-65 years who had recovered from COVID-19. This chain uses TRBV28 with TRBJ1-2; 8 nucleotides agree with TRBD1. The CDR3 loop reads CASSPWTGSNYGYTF. The CDR3 DNA is TGTGCCAGCAGTCCCTGGACAGGGTCTAACTATGGCTACACCTTC.